The present entry profiles one TCR beta chain with its context. There is no known antigen for this receptor. No much larger clone is present one base from it, and per-base qualities are unavailable. Whole blood was collected in K2EDTA tubes by collaborating institutions according to the institutions' own protocols. For TCRbeta analysis, collaborator samples were shipped as frozen whole blood, as isolated PBMCs, or as DNA extracted from either sample type. From its cysteine to its phenylalanine, the CDR3 spans 12 amino acids. Only the CDR3 region is kept as DNA, spanning 36 bases read in frame from base 1. The germline V gene encodes CDR1 MNHEY and CDR2 SMNVEV (reference sequence). Trimming takes 8 bases off V and 2 bases off J; junction bases not matched to a gene: 2. This sample stems from a study of blood T cell repertoires in COVID-19 (dated by TCRdb to the early 2020s). Concerning the study at large: The collaborator samples originated in the United States, Italy and Spain and spanned the acute and convalescent phases of COVID-19. Subjects who had been exposed to COVID-19, were actively infected with it, or had recovered from it provided the deeply sampled blood TCRbeta repertoires that made up the dataset. The material from the prospective study consisted of cDNA or gDNA derived from T cells, B-cell-depleted T cells, or PBMCs. The samples were drawn from two sources: the first 160 participants of the ongoing ImmuneRACE study, and over 1,000 subjects contributed by 6 global collaborators. Where HLA class I and class II types were available, the types were taken from metadata supplied by the sample provider, not from assay-based typing. The repertoires were made available in a free public database intended to serve as a resource for research on the immune response to SARS-CoV-2. Sample metadata almost always included a de-identified subject ID, COVID-19 status, age in years and sex. Beyond this particular receptor, the publication reports: The quantity of clinical and demographic metadata differed by source and by participant and was supplied without curation.

TCRbeta CDR3 regions were amplified from genomic DNA by means of the immunoSEQ Assay, a bias-controlled multiplex PCR. The authors processed their data as follows. The number of nucleated cells in each sample was estimated by amplification of reference gene primers within the assay. Sequence reads were collapsed and filtered to measure the absolute abundance of every unique TCRbeta CDR3 rearrangement. For each sample, productive Simpson clonality was calculated by taking the square root of Simpson's diversity index across productive rearrangements. In TCRdb, the immuneACCESS table is reduced to in-frame sequences with V and J assigned. These tables do not hold every clone; where another copy was compared, an unresolved V gene accounts for under half, and the others remain unexplained. From that table come the V and J calls and clone size; the DNA was used to work out D and trimming. This sample lists around 270,000 clones; around 87% were detected once. Of the sample, 2.3% is held by the ten largest clones.

Here the chain combines TRBV27 and TRBJ2-7; TRBD1 fits 8 bases in the junction. Sequencing was performed on peripheral blood. The sequence was obtained from a woman aged 50 to 65 with acute or convalescent COVID-19. The CDR3 corresponds to CASQTGAYEQYF. The sequenced DNA: TGTGCCAGCCAGACAGGGGCCTACGAGCAGTACTTC.